This T cell receptor beta chain is from a study of siplizumab effects on memory and regulatory T cells. The CDR3 loop spans 16 amino acids. The germline gives CDR1 SEHNR, CDR2 FQNEAQ (reference sequence). The trim removed 4 bases at V and 0 bases at J, leaving 3 bases unmatched. Some clones are missing from TCRdb's copy, which holds only in-frame ones; the method was immunoSEQ multiplex PCR. The data hold about 52,000 clones, with 95% to 97% observed a single time. This receptor was identified in a human donor in good health. Source material: naive CD4+ T cells sorted from blood. The rearrangement joins TRBV7-9 to TRBJ1-5; 10 bases are a match to TRBD1. This CDR3 reads CASSSGTGDSNQPQHF. The CDR3 DNA follows: TGTGCCAGCAGCTCAGGGACAGGGGATAGCAATCAGCCCCAGCATTTT.